A selection of T cell receptor beta chains follows, all from one sample in a study of T cell responses to AZD1222 COVID-19 vaccine. The method was immunoSEQ multiplex PCR; TCRdb's version includes in-frame clones alone and lacks a portion of them. The sample has roughly 160,000 clones, more than 85% seen once. The specimen comprised peripheral blood, sampled on day 0 of AZD1222 vaccination. Receptor source: an adult in good health. The CDR3 runs from the conserved cysteine through the conserved F or W. A D gene is named only where the DNA matches it firmly. For some rows the clone size is stated as once, few or many, or as a class when expanded; others skip it.

j_call: TRBJ2-7; clone_size: -; d_call: -; v_call: TRBV5-6; cdr3_aa: CASSKDGPYEQYF; cdr3_nt: TGTGCCAGCAGCAAGGACGGTCCCTACGAGCAGTACTTC
j_call: TRBJ1-2; clone_size: -; d_call: -; v_call: TRBV7-2; cdr3_aa: CASSLYRSRGYTF; cdr3_nt: TGTGCCAGCAGCTTATACAGGTCTCGTGGCTACACCTTC
j_call: TRBJ1-5; clone_size: -; d_call: TRBD1; v_call: TRBV4-2; cdr3_aa: CASSQDRDQPQHF; cdr3_nt: TGTGCCAGCAGCCAGGACAGGGATCAGCCCCAGCATTTT
j_call: TRBJ2-7; clone_size: -; d_call: TRBD1; v_call: TRBV4-2; cdr3_aa: CASSQGQGWEQYF; cdr3_nt: TGTGCCAGCAGCCAAGGACAGGGCTGGGAGCAGTACTTC
j_call: TRBJ2-2; clone_size: -; d_call: -; v_call: TRBV7-9; cdr3_aa: CAQDTGELFF; cdr3_nt: TGTGCTCAGGACACCGGGGAGCTGTTTTTT
j_call: TRBJ1-1; clone_size: -; d_call: -; v_call: TRBV4-2; cdr3_aa: CASSQGWTKTGVNTEAFF; cdr3_nt: TGTGCCAGCAGCCAAGGTTGGACCAAGACAGGTGTGAACACTGAAGCTTTCTTT
j_call: TRBJ2-7; clone_size: -; d_call: -; v_call: TRBV3-1/TRBV3-2; cdr3_aa: CASSQAAGYEQYF; cdr3_nt: TGTGCCAGCAGCCAGGCCGCGGGTTACGAGCAGTACTTC
j_call: TRBJ2-3; clone_size: -; d_call: -; v_call: TRBV7-8; cdr3_aa: CASSLTPETTSTDTQYF; cdr3_nt: TGTGCCAGCAGCTTAACCCCTGAGACCACTAGCACAGATACGCAGTATTTT
j_call: TRBJ1-2; clone_size: -; d_call: -; v_call: TRBV6-5; cdr3_aa: CASSYRQSSFYGYTF; cdr3_nt: TGTGCCAGCAGTTACCGGCAGTCATCTTTCTATGGCTACACCTTC
j_call: TRBJ1-1; clone_size: once; d_call: TRBD1; v_call: TRBV13; cdr3_aa: CASSPRVGRGLTEAFF; cdr3_nt: TGTGCCAGCAGCCCCAGGGTAGGGAGGGGGCTCACTGAAGCTTTCTTT
j_call: TRBJ2-7; clone_size: -; d_call: TRBD1; v_call: TRBV7-9; cdr3_aa: CASSRGQGVEYEQYF; cdr3_nt: TGTGCCAGCAGTCGGGGACAGGGGGTGGAATACGAGCAGTACTTC
j_call: TRBJ2-7; clone_size: -; d_call: -; v_call: TRBV6-5; cdr3_aa: CASTSGPSFGEQYF; cdr3_nt: TGTGCCAGCACTTCGGGTCCGAGTTTTGGAGAGCAGTACTTC
j_call: TRBJ1-3; clone_size: -; d_call: TRBD1; v_call: TRBV27; cdr3_aa: CASSLLQGDTIYF; cdr3_nt: TGTGCCAGCAGTTTACTACAGGGGGACACCATATATTTT
j_call: TRBJ2-7; clone_size: -; d_call: -; v_call: TRBV10-3; cdr3_aa: CAISDKTAYEQYF; cdr3_nt: TGTGCCATCAGTGATAAGACAGCATACGAGCAGTACTTC
j_call: TRBJ2-6; clone_size: -; d_call: -; v_call: TRBV6-6; cdr3_aa: CASSRGARTVDNTGANVLTF; cdr3_nt: TGTGCCAGCAGTCGTGGGGCCCGGACAGTCGACAACACTGGGGCCAACGTCCTGACTTTC
j_call: TRBJ1-4; clone_size: once; d_call: -; v_call: TRBV19; cdr3_aa: CASSIGSNEKLFF; cdr3_nt: TGTGCCAGTAGTATTGGGTCTAATGAAAAACTGTTTTTT
j_call: TRBJ2-2; clone_size: -; d_call: -; v_call: TRBV5-1; cdr3_aa: CASSPVTNTGELFF; cdr3_nt: TGCGCCAGCAGCCCTGTAACGAACACCGGGGAGCTGTTTTTT
j_call: TRBJ1-3; clone_size: -; d_call: -; v_call: TRBV7-8; cdr3_aa: CASSPGTFNTIYF; cdr3_nt: TGTGCCAGCAGCCCAGGGACATTCAACACCATATATTTT
j_call: TRBJ1-5; clone_size: -; d_call: -; v_call: TRBV2; cdr3_aa: CASSELGGRVPQHF; cdr3_nt: TGTGCCAGCAGTGAATTGGGGGGGCGCGTGCCCCAGCATTTT
j_call: TRBJ1-2; clone_size: -; d_call: -; v_call: TRBV7-9; cdr3_aa: CASSSLEKEGFPYGYTF; cdr3_nt: TGTGCCAGCAGCTCCCTAGAGAAGGAGGGCTTCCCCTATGGCTACACCTTC
j_call: TRBJ1-3; clone_size: -; d_call: TRBD1; v_call: TRBV19; cdr3_aa: CASRTGYSGNTIYF; cdr3_nt: TGTGCCAGTAGGACAGGGTACTCCGGAAACACCATATATTTT
j_call: TRBJ2-7; clone_size: -; d_call: -; v_call: TRBV27; cdr3_aa: CASSRPPYEQYF; cdr3_nt: TGTGCCAGCAGCCGACCCCCATACGAGCAGTACTTC